The T cell receptor (beta chain) under discussion was sequenced for a study of regulatory T cells in long-lasting Graves disease. Time point noted: newly diagnosed GD, antithyroid drugs for less than 3 months. RNA isolated from PBMCs was used to make the TCR library. This clonotype was recorded at least ten times. The CDR3 has 15 amino acids. CDR1 and CDR2 (germline): DFQATT, SNEGSKA (reference sequence). Trimming took 5 bases from V and 4 from J; bases not matched to a gene: 4. Construction of the TCR beta libraries employed iRepertoire HTBI primers in conjunction with Arm-PCR of CDR3 regions. TCRdb recomputed calls from the multiplex PCR reads with MiXCR, one row per CDR3 protein. Of 400,000 to 550,000 distinct CDR3 sequences detected, approximately 15% appear once; the ten largest clones hold roughly 17%. The data also belong to a second study, concerning T cells in Graves' hyperthyroidism and ophthalmopathy. From that study: TCR CDR3 underwent first-round RT-PCR with the HTBI primer set.

The sample was peripheral blood mononuclear cells (PBMCs), taken at new diagnosis, from a patient treated with antithyroid drugs. The source of this sequence is a woman aged 25 to 45 with Graves disease. The chain recombines TRBV20-1 with TRBJ2-3; 15 nucleotides line up with TRBD2. As DNA, the CDR3 is TGCAGTGCTTTTCGGACTAGCGGGAGGGCAGATACGCAGTATTTT. Translating gives CSAFRTSGRADTQYF.